Listed below are T cell receptor beta chains from one sample, sequenced in a study of CD8 T cells in Susac syndrome. TCRdb analysed the immunoSEQ multiplex PCR reads with MiXCR anew, one entry per CDR3 protein. The sample has about 200,000 distinct CDR3 sequences; around 95% are singletons. The sample consisted of CD4+ T cells from PBMCs. These TCRs come from a human donor with multiple sclerosis. CDR3s include the opening cysteine and the closing phenylalanine or tryptophan. The order of the fields is D gene, V gene, clone size, CDR3 length, J gene, CDR3 DNA, CDR3 protein. A D gene is named only where the DNA matches it firmly. Size is omitted from some rows. Given values are once, few, many or a class for expanded clones.

D gene: -
V gene: TRBV20-1
clone size: -
CDR3 length: 11
J gene: TRBJ1-1
CDR3 DNA: TGCAGTGCTATGGGCCTTACTGAAGCTTTCTTT
CDR3 protein: CSAMGLTEAFF

D gene: TRBD2
V gene: TRBV23-1
clone size: -
CDR3 length: 19
J gene: TRBJ2-3
CDR3 DNA: TGCGCCAGCAGTCAATGGACTAGCGGGGGCGTCCAAGGCGCAGATACGCAGTATTTT
CDR3 protein: CASSQWTSGGVQGADTQYF

D gene: -
V gene: TRBV25-1
clone size: once
CDR3 length: 15
J gene: TRBJ1-4
CDR3 DNA: TGTGCCAGCAGTGAGCCGACAGCAACTAATGAAAAACTGTTTTTT
CDR3 protein: CASSEPTATNEKLFF

D gene: TRBD1
V gene: TRBV20-1
clone size: -
CDR3 length: 15
J gene: TRBJ1-3
CDR3 DNA: TGCAGTGCTAGTATCGCCCGGGGACAGGGAAACACCATATATTTT
CDR3 protein: CSASIARGQGNTIYF

D gene: TRBD1
V gene: TRBV6-5
clone size: once
CDR3 length: 15
J gene: TRBJ1-2
CDR3 DNA: TGTGCCAGCAGGGACCCAGGGGGCGCATACTATGGCTACACCTTC
CDR3 protein: CASRDPGGAYYGYTF

D gene: -
V gene: TRBV29-1
clone size: -
CDR3 length: 12
J gene: TRBJ2-7
CDR3 DNA: TGCAGCGTTGTCGGCAGCGCCTACGAGCAGTACTTC
CDR3 protein: CSVVGSAYEQYF

D gene: -
V gene: TRBV5-1
clone size: -
CDR3 length: 14
J gene: TRBJ2-2
CDR3 DNA: TGCGCCAGCATGGGTAGCGGGAACACCGGGGAGCTGTTTTTT
CDR3 protein: CASMGSGNTGELFF

D gene: TRBD2
V gene: TRBV30
clone size: -
CDR3 length: 15
J gene: TRBJ2-1
CDR3 DNA: TGTGCCTGGAGTGTACAAGCGGGGGGAAACAATGAGCAGTTCTTC
CDR3 protein: CAWSVQAGGNNEQFF

D gene: TRBD2
V gene: TRBV20-1
clone size: -
CDR3 length: 14
J gene: TRBJ2-7
CDR3 DNA: TGCAGTGCACCCAGGGGCCTAGCGGGGTCCGAGCAGTACTTC
CDR3 protein: CSAPRGLAGSEQYF

D gene: -
V gene: TRBV12-3/TRBV12-4
clone size: -
CDR3 length: 13
J gene: TRBJ1-4
CDR3 DNA: TGTGCCAGCAGGCTCGGGGGGAAAGAAAAACTGTTTTTT
CDR3 protein: CASRLGGKEKLFF

D gene: -
V gene: TRBV7-2
clone size: -
CDR3 length: 15
J gene: TRBJ2-7
CDR3 DNA: TGTGCCAGCAGCCCCAGATGGGGCACGGGCTACGAGCAGTACTTC
CDR3 protein: CASSPRWGTGYEQYF

D gene: TRBD1
V gene: TRBV20-1
clone size: -
CDR3 length: 15
J gene: TRBJ1-2
CDR3 DNA: TGCAGTGCTAGAGAAAGGACAGGAATAAACTATGGCTACACCTTC
CDR3 protein: CSARERTGINYGYTF

D gene: TRBD2
V gene: TRBV20-1
clone size: -
CDR3 length: 13
J gene: TRBJ2-1
CDR3 DNA: TGCAGTGCGGGTCTAGCGGGGATCAATGAGCAGTTCTTC
CDR3 protein: CSAGLAGINEQFF

D gene: -
V gene: TRBV4-3
clone size: -
CDR3 length: 15
J gene: TRBJ1-6
CDR3 DNA: TGCGCCAGCAGTAGGCTCCAGACTGGGGGTTCACCCCTCCACTTT
CDR3 protein: CASSRLQTGGSPLHF

D gene: -
V gene: TRBV4-1
clone size: -
CDR3 length: 15
J gene: TRBJ1-5
CDR3 DNA: TGCGCCAGCAGCCCTCCGGGGGGGAGCAATCAGCCCCAGCATTTT
CDR3 protein: CASSPPGGSNQPQHF

D gene: -
V gene: TRBV30
clone size: -
CDR3 length: 15
J gene: TRBJ1-5
CDR3 DNA: TGTGCCTGGAGTGTGGTTGGGGGGGCTGAGCAGCCCCAGCATTTT
CDR3 protein: CAWSVVGGAEQPQHF

D gene: -
V gene: TRBV5-6
clone size: -
CDR3 length: 12
J gene: TRBJ2-7
CDR3 DNA: TGTGCCAGCAGCGTCACCTCCTACGAGCAGTACTTC
CDR3 protein: CASSVTSYEQYF

D gene: -
V gene: TRBV7-9
clone size: -
CDR3 length: 17
J gene: TRBJ1-1
CDR3 DNA: TGTGCCAGCACCCGGAGAGGTATTAGGGGAGAGGGCACTGAAGCTTTCTTT
CDR3 protein: CASTRRGIRGEGTEAFF

D gene: -
V gene: TRBV6-6
clone size: -
CDR3 length: 14
J gene: TRBJ2-5
CDR3 DNA: TGTGCCAGCAGGCCCGATAAGGTTGAAGAGACCCAGTACTTC
CDR3 protein: CASRPDKVEETQYF

D gene: -
V gene: TRBV30
clone size: -
CDR3 length: 10
J gene: TRBJ1-2
CDR3 DNA: TGTGCCTGGGGACGACATGGCTACACCTTC
CDR3 protein: CAWGRHGYTF

D gene: -
V gene: TRBV20-1
clone size: -
CDR3 length: 16
J gene: TRBJ1-5
CDR3 DNA: TGCAGTGTCCTAAGGTTGGCAGGGGACATGAATCAGCCCCAGCATTTT
CDR3 protein: CSVLRLAGDMNQPQHF

D gene: -
V gene: TRBV25-1
clone size: -
CDR3 length: 13
J gene: TRBJ1-1
CDR3 DNA: TGTGCCAGCAGTGAAACGGGCACCCTGAGAGCTTTCTTT
CDR3 protein: CASSETGTLRAFF

D gene: -
V gene: TRBV4-3
clone size: -
CDR3 length: 16
J gene: TRBJ2-3
CDR3 DNA: TGCGCCAGCAGCCAAGAAGCCCCACAAGAGGGGAATACGCAGTATTTT
CDR3 protein: CASSQEAPQEGNTQYF

D gene: -
V gene: TRBV12-3/TRBV12-4
clone size: -
CDR3 length: 15
J gene: TRBJ1-3
CDR3 DNA: TGTGCCAGCAGTGAAGTACAGGGTGGCCGAAACACCATATATTTT
CDR3 protein: CASSEVQGGRNTIYF

D gene: -
V gene: TRBV9
clone size: once
CDR3 length: 16
J gene: TRBJ2-3
CDR3 DNA: TGTGCCAGCAGCGTAGTTGCCAGCCTGGGGGGAGATACGCAGTATTTT
CDR3 protein: CASSVVASLGGDTQYF

D gene: TRBD2
V gene: TRBV9
clone size: -
CDR3 length: 16
J gene: TRBJ2-3
CDR3 DNA: TGTGCCAGCAGCCCGCAACTAGCGGAGGTCACAGATACGCAGTATTTT
CDR3 protein: CASSPQLAEVTDTQYF

D gene: -
V gene: TRBV7-9
clone size: -
CDR3 length: 16
J gene: TRBJ2-1
CDR3 DNA: TGTGCCAGCAGCTCCCAGAGGGCCGGTAAATACAATGAGCAGTTCTTC
CDR3 protein: CASSSQRAGKYNEQFF

D gene: -
V gene: TRBV30
clone size: -
CDR3 length: 14
J gene: TRBJ1-5
CDR3 DNA: TGTGCCTGGAGTGTGGGGTATAGCAATCAGCCCCAGCATTTT
CDR3 protein: CAWSVGYSNQPQHF

D gene: -
V gene: TRBV30
clone size: -
CDR3 length: 12
J gene: TRBJ2-4
CDR3 DNA: TGTGCCTGGCAACTCACAGGGTCAGTTCAGTACTTC
CDR3 protein: CAWQLTGSVQYF

D gene: -
V gene: TRBV4-3
clone size: -
CDR3 length: 15
J gene: TRBJ2-1
CDR3 DNA: TGCGCCAGCAGCCAAGAGGGGTTCTCGAACAATGAGCAGTTCTTC
CDR3 protein: CASSQEGFSNNEQFF

D gene: -
V gene: TRBV5-1
clone size: -
CDR3 length: 15
J gene: TRBJ1-1
CDR3 DNA: TGCGCCAGCAGCTTGGTGGGAGATATGAACACTGAAGCTTTCTTT
CDR3 protein: CASSLVGDMNTEAFF

D gene: -
V gene: TRBV18
clone size: -
CDR3 length: 14
J gene: TRBJ2-7
CDR3 DNA: TGTGCCAGCTCACCGTCTAGAGACTCCTACGAGCAGTACTTC
CDR3 protein: CASSPSRDSYEQYF

D gene: TRBD2
V gene: TRBV11-2
clone size: -
CDR3 length: 15
J gene: TRBJ2-1
CDR3 DNA: TGTGCCAGCAGCTTAGCTAGCGGGGCTTACAATGAGCAGTTCTTC
CDR3 protein: CASSLASGAYNEQFF

D gene: -
V gene: TRBV5-1
clone size: -
CDR3 length: 13
J gene: TRBJ2-5
CDR3 DNA: TGCGCCAGCAGCTTGGAAGGAAAAGAGACCCAGTACTTC
CDR3 protein: CASSLEGKETQYF

D gene: TRBD1
V gene: TRBV29-1
clone size: -
CDR3 length: 15
J gene: TRBJ2-5
CDR3 DNA: TGCAGCGTTGCGCCCTCCGGGACAGGAGCTCTCACCCAGTACTTC
CDR3 protein: CSVAPSGTGALTQYF

D gene: -
V gene: TRBV9
clone size: -
CDR3 length: 13
J gene: TRBJ1-2
CDR3 DNA: TGTGCCAGCAGCGTAGGTTGGGGTTCTGGCTACACCTTC
CDR3 protein: CASSVGWGSGYTF

D gene: -
V gene: TRBV29-1
clone size: -
CDR3 length: 12
J gene: TRBJ2-7
CDR3 DNA: TGCAGCGTTGCAACGGCGTTATACGAGCAGTACTTC
CDR3 protein: CSVATALYEQYF

D gene: -
V gene: TRBV7-8
clone size: -
CDR3 length: 15
J gene: TRBJ1-4
CDR3 DNA: TGTGCCAGCAGCCCCCAGCGACAGGCTAATGAAAAACTGTTTTTT
CDR3 protein: CASSPQRQANEKLFF

D gene: -
V gene: TRBV20-1
clone size: -
CDR3 length: 15
J gene: TRBJ2-7
CDR3 DNA: TGCAGTGCTAGAGGGGGCGGGGGCGATACCTACGAGCAGTACTTC
CDR3 protein: CSARGGGGDTYEQYF

D gene: TRBD1
V gene: TRBV5-1
clone size: once
CDR3 length: 14
J gene: TRBJ1-3
CDR3 DNA: TGCGCCAGCAGTACAGGGGGCTCTGGAAACACCATATATTTT
CDR3 protein: CASSTGGSGNTIYF

D gene: -
V gene: TRBV30
clone size: -
CDR3 length: 14
J gene: TRBJ1-2
CDR3 DNA: TGTGCCTGGATTTCAGGGTTTGTAAAGTATGGCTACACCTTC
CDR3 protein: CAWISGFVKYGYTF

D gene: TRBD1
V gene: TRBV9
clone size: -
CDR3 length: 15
J gene: TRBJ2-7
CDR3 DNA: TGTGCCCGCAGCGTGCAGGGGGCTTTGTCGGGGGAGCAGTACTTC
CDR3 protein: CARSVQGALSGEQYF

D gene: TRBD2
V gene: TRBV6-1
clone size: -
CDR3 length: 15
J gene: TRBJ2-1
CDR3 DNA: TGTGCCATCAAGGGACTAGCGGGGGGGCCCGGTGAGCAGTTCTTC
CDR3 protein: CAIKGLAGGPGEQFF

D gene: TRBD1
V gene: TRBV20-1
clone size: once
CDR3 length: 14
J gene: TRBJ1-6
CDR3 DNA: TGCAGTGCGAAGACAGGGGTCCGAAACTCACCCCTCCACTTT
CDR3 protein: CSAKTGVRNSPLHF

D gene: TRBD1
V gene: TRBV5-1
clone size: -
CDR3 length: 15
J gene: TRBJ2-2
CDR3 DNA: TGCGCCAGCAGTCAGGGGGATCATCGCACCGGGGAGCTGTTTTTT
CDR3 protein: CASSQGDHRTGELFF

D gene: TRBD2
V gene: TRBV12-5
clone size: -
CDR3 length: 13
J gene: TRBJ2-7
CDR3 DNA: TGTGCTAGTGGTTACGGGACTAGCGGGGCCCAGTACTTC
CDR3 protein: CASGYGTSGAQYF

D gene: -
V gene: TRBV29-1
clone size: -
CDR3 length: 12
J gene: TRBJ1-1
CDR3 DNA: TGCAGCGTTGTTCCGGGGAACACTGAAGCTTTCTTT
CDR3 protein: CSVVPGNTEAFF

D gene: -
V gene: TRBV3-1
clone size: -
CDR3 length: 15
J gene: TRBJ1-5
CDR3 DNA: TGTGCCAGCAGCCTAGCACAGGGAAGCAATCAGCCCCAGCATTTT
CDR3 protein: CASSLAQGSNQPQHF

D gene: -
V gene: TRBV4-1
clone size: -
CDR3 length: 15
J gene: TRBJ2-1
CDR3 DNA: TGCGCCAGCAGCCAAGAACCGGGTGGGTTCAATGAGCAGTTCTTC
CDR3 protein: CASSQEPGGFNEQFF

D gene: TRBD2
V gene: TRBV15
clone size: -
CDR3 length: 16
J gene: TRBJ2-5
CDR3 DNA: TGTGCCACCAGCAGAGGGAGCGTCGGGGGGCAAGAGACCCAGTACTTC
CDR3 protein: CATSRGSVGGQETQYF

D gene: TRBD1
V gene: TRBV7-6
clone size: -
CDR3 length: 19
J gene: TRBJ1-5
CDR3 DNA: TGTGCCAGCAGCTCGGGACAGAGTAGTCAACCGATAATGCCCCAGCCCCAGCATTTT
CDR3 protein: CASSSGQSSQPIMPQPQHF

D gene: -
V gene: TRBV12-3/TRBV12-4
clone size: -
CDR3 length: 14
J gene: TRBJ2-7
CDR3 DNA: TGTGCCAGCAGTTTCTCAGGGGTCTCCTACGAGCAGTACTTC
CDR3 protein: CASSFSGVSYEQYF

D gene: TRBD2
V gene: TRBV7-7
clone size: -
CDR3 length: 18
J gene: TRBJ2-5
CDR3 DNA: TGTGCTAGCAGCTTGGGACTAGCGGGGGGACGATCTCAAGAGACCCAGTACTTC
CDR3 protein: CASSLGLAGGRSQETQYF